The text below deals with one T cell receptor beta chain. The data stem from a study of blood T cell repertoires in COVID-19. Those who participated ranged in age from roughly 18 to 95 years and resided in under 25 US areas. Each recovered donor of Cohort 3 presented with two negative PCRs, clearance, or symptom resolution. In the authors' workflow: Estimation of nucleated cell counts was performed using reference gene primer amplification. Method: immunoSEQ multiplex PCR; TCRdb's copy keeps in-frame clones and lacks some. V and J calls and clone size are as listed in that table; D and trimming were resolved from the DNA. The sample shows 380,000 or so clones, approximately 87% of them seen only once. The CDR3 spans 12 residues. V was shortened by 2 bases and J by 6 bases, with 7 bases between the two germline ends. From germline, CDR1 is SEHNR and CDR2 FQNEAQ (reference sequence).

The sample taken for sequencing was PBMCs or T cells enriched from blood (not recorded which). This TCR derives from a man between 25 and 39 years old who had recovered from COVID-19. This rearrangement joins TRBV7-9 to TRBJ1-1; D remains unclear. Here the CDR3 reads CASSLLASEAFF. The CDR3 coding sequence is TGTGCCAGCAGCTTATTGGCCTCTGAAGCTTTCTTT.